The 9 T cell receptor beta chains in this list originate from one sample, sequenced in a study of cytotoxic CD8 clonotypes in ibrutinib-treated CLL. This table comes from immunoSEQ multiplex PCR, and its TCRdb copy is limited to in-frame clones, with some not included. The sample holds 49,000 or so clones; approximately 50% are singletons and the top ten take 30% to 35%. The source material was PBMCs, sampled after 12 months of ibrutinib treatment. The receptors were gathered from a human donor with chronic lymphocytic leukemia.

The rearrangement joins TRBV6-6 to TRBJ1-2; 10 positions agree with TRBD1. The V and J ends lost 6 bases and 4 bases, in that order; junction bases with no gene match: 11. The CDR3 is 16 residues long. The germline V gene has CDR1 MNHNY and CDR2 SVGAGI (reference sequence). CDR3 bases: TGTGCCAGCAGAGGGACAGGGGTTTCGGATGCCTATGGCTACACCTTC. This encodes CASRGTGVSDAYGYTF.

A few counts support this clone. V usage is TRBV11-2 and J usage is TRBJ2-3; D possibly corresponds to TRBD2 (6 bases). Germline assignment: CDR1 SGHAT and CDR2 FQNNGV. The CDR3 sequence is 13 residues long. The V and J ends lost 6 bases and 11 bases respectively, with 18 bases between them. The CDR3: CASSLLGLALQYF. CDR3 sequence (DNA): TGTGCCAGCAGTCTCTTGGGGCTAGCGCTGCAGTATTTT.

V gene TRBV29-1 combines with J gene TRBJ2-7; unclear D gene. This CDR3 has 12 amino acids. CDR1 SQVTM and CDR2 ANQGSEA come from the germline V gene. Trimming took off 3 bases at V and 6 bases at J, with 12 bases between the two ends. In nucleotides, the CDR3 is TGCAGCGTTGATGGAGTACGTGGCGAGCAGTACTTC. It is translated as CSVDGVRGEQYF.

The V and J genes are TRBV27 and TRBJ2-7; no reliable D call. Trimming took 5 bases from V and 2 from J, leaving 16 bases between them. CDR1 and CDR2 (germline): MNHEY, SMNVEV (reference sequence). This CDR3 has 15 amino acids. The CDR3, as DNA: TGTGCCAGCAGTCTCGATGACCGGGTTGCCTACGAGCAGTACTTC. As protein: CASSLDDRVAYEQYF.

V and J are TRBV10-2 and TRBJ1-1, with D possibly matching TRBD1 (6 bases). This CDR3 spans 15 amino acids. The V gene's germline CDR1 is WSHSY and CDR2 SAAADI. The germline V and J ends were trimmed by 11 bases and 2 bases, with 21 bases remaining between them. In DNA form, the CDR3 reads TGCGCCTGGGGGCCAAGGAGGGGGTCCAACACTGAAGCTTTCTTT. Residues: CAWGPRRGSNTEAFF.

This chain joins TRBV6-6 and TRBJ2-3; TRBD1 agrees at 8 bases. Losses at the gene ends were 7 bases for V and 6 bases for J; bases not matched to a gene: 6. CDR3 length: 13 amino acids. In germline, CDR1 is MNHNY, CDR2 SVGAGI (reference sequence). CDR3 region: CASIDRGVDTQYF. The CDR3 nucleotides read TGTGCCAGCATAGACAGGGGAGTGGATACGCAGTATTTT.

The CDR3 DNA follows: TGTGCCAGCAGCTTGGCTAGCGGGAACCAAGAGACCCAGTACTTC. It yields the protein CASSLASGNQETQYF. J is TRBJ2-5 and V is TRBV7-2; 9 bases are shared with TRBD2. V trimming: 3 bases; J trimming: 0 bases; junction bases outside the gene matches: 2. CDR3 length: 15 amino acids. Per germline, CDR1 SGHTA and CDR2 FQGNSA.

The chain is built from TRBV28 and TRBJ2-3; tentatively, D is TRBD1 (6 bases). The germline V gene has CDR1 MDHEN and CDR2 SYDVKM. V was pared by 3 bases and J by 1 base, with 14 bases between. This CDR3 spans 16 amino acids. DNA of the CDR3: TGTGCCAGCAGTTTTCTGCAGGGGCGGGGCACAGATACGCAGTATTTT. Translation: CASSFLQGRGTDTQYF.

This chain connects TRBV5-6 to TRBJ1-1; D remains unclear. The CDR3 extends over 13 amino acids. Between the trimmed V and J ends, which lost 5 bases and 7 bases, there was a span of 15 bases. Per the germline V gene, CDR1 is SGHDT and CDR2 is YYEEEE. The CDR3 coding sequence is TGTGCCAGCAGAGTGGGGAGAGTAGGTGAAGCTTTCTTT. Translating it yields CASRVGRVGEAFF.